This T cell receptor (beta chain) stems from a study of blood T cell repertoires in COVID-19. At the level of the study: T cells, B-cell-depleted T cells, or PBMCs supplied cDNA or gDNA.

In Cohort 3, a recovered donor had either two negative PCRs, clearance, or symptom resolution. The assay was immunoSEQ multiplex PCR, and TCRdb's table has in-frame clones only and misses some. Here the sample spans under 200,000 clones, 80% being singletons. This receptor was obtained from a woman in her sixties or seventies who had recovered from COVID-19. The sample comprised PBMCs or T cells enriched from blood (not recorded which).

CDR3 sequence reads: CASSLASLSRGETQYF. The CDR3, as DNA: TGTGCCAGCAGCTTAGCGTCCCTCAGTAGGGGAGAGACCCAGTACTTC. This chain joins TRBV7-8 and TRBJ2-5, with D possibly matching TRBD1 (5 bases). The CDR3 extends over 16 amino acids. V was cut by 0 bases and J by 4 bases, with 15 bases left in between. Germline V gene data show CDR1 as SGHVS and CDR2 as FQNEAQ. Full variable domain (missing parts from reference TRBV7-8 and TRBJ2-5): GAGVSQSPRYKVAKRGQDVALRCDPISGHVSLFWYQQALGQGPEFLTYFQNEAQLDKSGLPSDRFFAERPEGSVSTLKIQRTQQEDSAVYLCASSLASLSRGETQYFGPGTRLLVL.